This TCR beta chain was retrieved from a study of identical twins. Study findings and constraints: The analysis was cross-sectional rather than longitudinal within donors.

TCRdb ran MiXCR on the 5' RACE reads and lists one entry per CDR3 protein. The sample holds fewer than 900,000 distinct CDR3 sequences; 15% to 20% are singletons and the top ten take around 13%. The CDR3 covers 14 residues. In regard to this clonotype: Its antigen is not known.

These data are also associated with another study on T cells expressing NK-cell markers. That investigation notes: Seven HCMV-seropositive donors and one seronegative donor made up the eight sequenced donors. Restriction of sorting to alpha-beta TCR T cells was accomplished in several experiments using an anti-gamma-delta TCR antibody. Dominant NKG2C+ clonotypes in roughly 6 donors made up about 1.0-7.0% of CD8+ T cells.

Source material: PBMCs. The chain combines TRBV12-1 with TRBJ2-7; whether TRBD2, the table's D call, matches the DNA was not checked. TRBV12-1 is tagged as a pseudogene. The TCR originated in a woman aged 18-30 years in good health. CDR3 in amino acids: CASGRAGTSYEQYF. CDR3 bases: TGTGCCAGCGGAAGGGCGGGTACCTCCTACGAGCAGTACTTC.